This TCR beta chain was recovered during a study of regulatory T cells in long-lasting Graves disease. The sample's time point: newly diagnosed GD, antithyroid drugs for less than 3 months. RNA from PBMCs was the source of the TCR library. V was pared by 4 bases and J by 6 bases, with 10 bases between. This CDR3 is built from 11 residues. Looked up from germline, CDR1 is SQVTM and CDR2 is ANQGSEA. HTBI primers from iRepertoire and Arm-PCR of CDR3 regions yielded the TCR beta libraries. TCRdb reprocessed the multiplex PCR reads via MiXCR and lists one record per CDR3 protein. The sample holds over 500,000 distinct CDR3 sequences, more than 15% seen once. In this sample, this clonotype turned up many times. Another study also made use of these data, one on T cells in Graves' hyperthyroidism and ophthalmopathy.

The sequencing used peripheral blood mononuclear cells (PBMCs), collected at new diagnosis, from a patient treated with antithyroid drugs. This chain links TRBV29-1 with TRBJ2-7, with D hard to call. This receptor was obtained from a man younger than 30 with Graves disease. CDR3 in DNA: TGCAGCGTTGTGGTCATCGGCGAGCAGTACTTC. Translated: CSVVVIGEQYF.